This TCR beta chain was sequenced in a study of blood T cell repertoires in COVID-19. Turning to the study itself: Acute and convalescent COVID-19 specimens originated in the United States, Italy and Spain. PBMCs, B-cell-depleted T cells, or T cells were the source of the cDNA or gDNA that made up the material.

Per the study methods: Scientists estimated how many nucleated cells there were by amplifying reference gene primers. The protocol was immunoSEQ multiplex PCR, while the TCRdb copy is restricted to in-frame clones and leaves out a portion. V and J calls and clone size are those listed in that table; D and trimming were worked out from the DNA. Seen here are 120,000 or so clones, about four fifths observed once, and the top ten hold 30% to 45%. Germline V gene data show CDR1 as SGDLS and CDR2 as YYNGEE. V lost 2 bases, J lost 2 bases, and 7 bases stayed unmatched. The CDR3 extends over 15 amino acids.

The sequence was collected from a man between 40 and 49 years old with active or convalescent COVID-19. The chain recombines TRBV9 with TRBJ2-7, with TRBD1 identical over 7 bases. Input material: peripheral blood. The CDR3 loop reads CASSVDWDSPYEQYF. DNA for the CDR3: TGTGCCAGCAGCGTCGACTGGGACAGCCCCTACGAGCAGTACTTC.